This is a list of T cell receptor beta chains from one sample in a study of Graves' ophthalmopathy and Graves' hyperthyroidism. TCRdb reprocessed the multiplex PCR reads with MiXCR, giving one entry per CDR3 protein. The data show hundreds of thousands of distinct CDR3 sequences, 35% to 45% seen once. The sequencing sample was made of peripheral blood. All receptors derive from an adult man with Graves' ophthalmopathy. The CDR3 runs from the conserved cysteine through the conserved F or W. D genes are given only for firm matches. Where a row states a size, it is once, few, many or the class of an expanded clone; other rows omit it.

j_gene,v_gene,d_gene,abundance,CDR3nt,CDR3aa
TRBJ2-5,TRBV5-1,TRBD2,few,TGCGCCAGCAGCGGGGGACTAGCGGGGGCACAAGAGACCCAGTACTTC,CASSGGLAGAQETQYF
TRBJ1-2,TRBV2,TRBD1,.,TGTGCCAGCCCCGGACAGGGCGAGGGCACCTTC,CASPGQGEGTF
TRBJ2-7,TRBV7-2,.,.,TGTGCCAGCAGCTTAGTCAGGGTCGGCTACGAGCAGTACTTC,CASSLVRVGYEQYF
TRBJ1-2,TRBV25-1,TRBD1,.,TGTGCTAGCGGACAGGACTATGGCTACACCTTC,CASGQDYGYTF
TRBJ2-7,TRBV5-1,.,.,TGCGCCAGCAGCTTGGCAGGGGCCTCCTGCGAGCAGTACTTC,CASSLAGASCEQYF
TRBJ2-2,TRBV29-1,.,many,TGCAGCGTTGTTAGTTCGGCCGGGGAGCTGTTTTTT,CSVVSSAGELFF
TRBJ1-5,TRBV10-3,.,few,TGTGCCAGCAGCAGGCAGGGAGAGGGTAGCAATCAGCCCCAGCATTTT,CASSRQGEGSNQPQHF
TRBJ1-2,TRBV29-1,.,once,TGCAGCTTCGGGACAACGGATGGCTACACCTTC,CSFGTTDGYTF
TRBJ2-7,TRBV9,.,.,TGTGCCAGCAGTGACGAGCCCCGGGGTGGCGAGCAGTACTTC,CASSDEPRGGEQYF
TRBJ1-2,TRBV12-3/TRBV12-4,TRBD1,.,TGTGCCAGCACCAGGGGACAGGGGAACTATGGCTACACCTTC,CASTRGQGNYGYTF
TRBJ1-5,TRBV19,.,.,TGTGCCAGTAGTACCTCAACGGATAATCAGCCCCAGCATTTT,CASSTSTDNQPQHF
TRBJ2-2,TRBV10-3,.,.,TGTGCCATCAGTGAGACCACCGGGGAGCTGTTTTTT,CAISETTGELFF
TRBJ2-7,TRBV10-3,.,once,TGTGCCATCAGTTCAGCGACCGAACGCTACGAGCAGTACTTC,CAISSATERYEQYF
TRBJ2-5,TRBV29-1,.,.,TGCAGCGTCCAAGACAGGGAGACCCAGTACTTC,CSVQDRETQYF
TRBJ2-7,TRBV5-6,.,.,TGTGCCAGCAGCTTGTTGGGGGGCGGGGCAGCTCTCAGCTACGAGCAGTACTTC,CASSLLGGGAALSYEQYF
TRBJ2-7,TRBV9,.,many,TGTGCCAGCAGCGCCGCACAGGGCTCCTACGAGCAGTACTTC,CASSAAQGSYEQYF
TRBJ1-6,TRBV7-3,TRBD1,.,TGTGCCAGCAGCCGACAGGGGGTTGGTAATTCACCCCCCCACTTT,CASSRQGVGNSPPHF
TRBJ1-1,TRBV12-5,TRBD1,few,TGTGCTAGTGGTTTGGTCCTGGGACAGGGGATGAACACTGAAGCTTTCTTT,CASGLVLGQGMNTEAFF
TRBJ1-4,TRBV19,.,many,TGTGCCAGTAGTATAGTAAAAGGAAGGGGTGAAAAACTGTTTTTT,CASSIVKGRGEKLFF
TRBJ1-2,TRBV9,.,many,TGTGCCAGCAACGAAGGTATAGGGAGGGCCAACTATGGCTACACCTTC,CASNEGIGRANYGYTF
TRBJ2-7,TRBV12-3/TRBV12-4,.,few,TGTGCCAGCAGTTTATGGCCTGACCCATACGAGCAGTACTTC,CASSLWPDPYEQYF
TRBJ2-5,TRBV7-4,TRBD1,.,TGTGCCAGCCCTGGACAGGGGGCCGAGACCCAGTACTTC,CASPGQGAETQYF
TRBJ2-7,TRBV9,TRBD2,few,TGTGCCAGCAGCGTAGGCGGGGGGACTTCCTACGAGCAGTACTTC,CASSVGGGTSYEQYF
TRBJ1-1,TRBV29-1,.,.,TGCAGCGTTCACAGGGCCACTGTTGCTTTCTTT,CSVHRATVAFF
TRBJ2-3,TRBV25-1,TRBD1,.,TGTGCCATCACTCCGGGACAGGGCACAGATACGCAGTATTTT,CAITPGQGTDTQYF
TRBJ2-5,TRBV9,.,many,TGTGCCAGCAGCGTAGATGGGCTGGGAGATGAGACCCAGTACTTC,CASSVDGLGDETQYF
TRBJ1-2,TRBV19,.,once,TGTGCCAGTAGTATAGCAGGGGCAACCTATGGCTACACCTTC,CASSIAGATYGYTF
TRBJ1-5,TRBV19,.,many,TGTGCCAGTAGTATCGGCGGAGATAGCAATCAGCCCCAGCATTTT,CASSIGGDSNQPQHF
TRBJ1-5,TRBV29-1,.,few,TGCAGCGGTGGGCAAGAGACCCAGCATTTT,CSGGQETQHF
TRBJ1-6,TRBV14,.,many,TGTGCCAGCAGCCAAGTCGAGGGTTCACCCCTCCACTTT,CASSQVEGSPLHF
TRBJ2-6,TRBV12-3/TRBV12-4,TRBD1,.,TGTGCCAGCAGTGACAGGGTAATGCGGGCTTTC,CASSDRVMRAF
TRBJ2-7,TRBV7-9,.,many,TGTGCCAGCAGCTCATCAATCGGGGAGCAGTACTTC,CASSSSIGEQYF
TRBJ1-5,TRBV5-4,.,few,TGTGCCAGCAGCTCGCATAATCAGCCCCAGCATTTT,CASSSHNQPQHF
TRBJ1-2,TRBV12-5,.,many,TGTGCTAGTGGTTTGGTAGCTTCTACGACCTATGGCTACACCTTC,CASGLVASTTYGYTF
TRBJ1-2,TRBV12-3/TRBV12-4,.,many,TGTGCCAGCAGTTCGGACAGAGCCTCCTATGGCTACACCTTC,CASSSDRASYGYTF
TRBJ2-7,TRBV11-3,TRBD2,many,TGTGCCAGCAGCCTACTAGCGGGAGTCCCGTACGAGCAGTACTTC,CASSLLAGVPYEQYF
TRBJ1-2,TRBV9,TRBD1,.,TGTGCCAGCAGCGTAGGGGCAGGGGACAGAGATGGCTACACCTTC,CASSVGAGDRDGYTF